The 27 T cell receptor beta chains presented below share a single source sample, sequenced in a study of shared clonotypes between healthy human individuals. Only in-frame clones appear in the TCRdb table, and some are missing; sequencing was by immunoSEQ multiplex PCR. The sample shows about 1 million clones, approximately 76% of them seen only once. Sequencing used memory CD4+ T cells sorted from blood. Stated subset: CD45RA-negative fraction. The receptors originated from a man aged 18 to 29 in good health.

This clone was recorded a few times. The chain has TRBV19 and TRBJ1-1; the D is unclear. The CDR3 consists of 13 residues. V gave up 7 bases and J gave up 1 base, with 10 bases separating them. The germline CDR1 and CDR2 sequences are LNHDA and SQIVND (reference sequence). In nucleotides, the CDR3 is TGTGCCAGTACCCCCTCGGAGAACACTGAAGCTTTCTTT. Translation gives CASTPSENTEAFF.

With regard to this clone: The junction departs from the called germline gene at one end, perhaps through a read error. The same CDR3 also results from other DNA sequences found in this sample. The chain links TRBV7-2 to TRBJ2-7; 7 bases match TRBD2. The CDR3 has 14 amino acids. Germline V gene lookup returns CDR1 SGHTA and CDR2 FQGNSA. The CDR3 DNA follows: TGTGCCAGCAGTTTAGCGGGCCCCTCCTACGAGCAGTACTTC. It encodes CASSLAGPSYEQYF.

The chain employs TRBV9 and TRBJ1-5, with 10 bases that match TRBD1. The CDR3 totals 15 residues. Per the germline V gene, CDR1 is SGDLS and CDR2 is YYNGEE. Unmatched junction bases numbered 5, after V lost 6 bases and J lost 2 bases. The CDR3 DNA reads TGTGCCAGCACCCCAGGGACAGGGGGCAATCAGCCCCAGCATTTT. It specifies CASTPGTGGNQPQHF.

In this sample, this clone turned up a few times. This chain connects TRBV6-1 to TRBJ2-1; weak D call: TRBD1 (7 bases). This CDR3 region has 13 residues. Trimming stripped 10 bases from V and 2 bases from J, with 12 bases between. The germline V gene encodes CDR1 MNHNS and CDR2 SASEGT. In nucleotides, the CDR3 is TGTGCCACCTCAGGGGGGCCCTACAATGAGCAGTTCTTC. It codes for CATSGGPYNEQFF.

The chain combines TRBV30 with TRBJ1-3; tentatively, D is TRBD1 (6 bases). Per the germline V gene, CDR1 is GTSNPN and CDR2 is SVGIG (reference sequence). This CDR3 comprises 13 residues. Trimming pared 5 bases from V and 7 bases from J, leaving 15 bases between. The DNA for the CDR3 is TGTGCCTGGGATAGGGGGGGGACGAACACCATATATTTT. Protein sequence: CAWDRGGTNTIYF.

The rearrangement uses TRBV11-1 and TRBJ2-7; TRBD2 matches 9 bases. The V and J ends lost 1 base and 2 bases, in that order; junction bases with no gene match: 3. CDR1 is SGHAT, CDR2 FQDESV, per germline (reference sequence). The CDR3 runs to 15 residues. The CDR3: CASSLDSSGTYEQYF. DNA for the CDR3: TGTGCCAGCAGCTTAGATTCTAGCGGGACCTACGAGCAGTACTTC.

This clone was seen a handful of times. This chain joins TRBV27 and TRBJ2-3; 7 bases match TRBD2. The CDR3 is 15 amino acids. Per germline, CDR1 MNHEY and CDR2 SMNVEV (reference sequence). The ends lost 6 bases at V and 0 bases at J; junction bases unmatched: 6. The CDR3 here is CASRPLAASTDTQYF. The CDR3 region has the DNA TGTGCCAGCAGACCCCTAGCGGCTAGCACAGATACGCAGTATTTT.

The chain employs TRBV30 and TRBJ2-7, with TRBD2 matching over 10 bases. J was trimmed by 6 bases and V by 1 base; bases with no gene match: 18. This CDR3 spans 18 amino acids. Germline CDR1 reads GTSNPN; CDR2 reads SVGIG (reference sequence). The CDR3 sequence: CAWSDWGLAGATGGEQYF. In DNA, the CDR3 is TGTGCCTGGAGTGATTGGGGGCTAGCGGGAGCAACCGGGGGCGAGCAGTACTTC.

This clone appeared a single time. Just one base apart from a much larger clone, this may be a read error. The V and J genes are TRBV7-6 and TRBJ2-3, with no clear D. Trimming cost V 5 bases and J 0 bases, with 9 bases left between them. The CDR3 totals 14 residues. Germline-derived CDR1 and CDR2 are SGHVS and FNYEAQ. Here the CDR3 DNA reads TGTGCCAGCAGCCCACGGGCCAGCACAGATACGCAGTATTTT. Translated: CASSPRASTDTQYF.

As to this clone: A single base separates this from a much larger clone, so it may be a read error. The chain has TRBV5-6 and TRBJ1-1, with D maybe TRBD1 (5 bases). This CDR3 has 13 amino acids. CDR1 is SGHDT and CDR2 is YYEEEE in the germline V gene. Trimming removed 0 bases at V and 5 bases at J, with 8 bases between. The CDR3 reads CASSLAGKTEAFF. The CDR3 bases are TGTGCCAGCAGCTTGGCAGGGAAGACTGAAGCTTTCTTT. Drawing the rest from reference TRBV5-6 and TRBJ1-1, the complete variable domain is DAGVTQSPTHLIKTRGQQVTLRCSPKSGHDTVSWYQQALGQGPQFIFQYYEEEERQRGNFPDRFSGHQFPNYSSELNVNALLLGDSALYLCASSLAGKTEAFFGQGTRLTVV.

J is TRBJ2-3 and V is TRBV10-2; tentatively, D is TRBD2 (5 bases). This CDR3 comprises 12 residues. V shed 7 bases and J shed 6 bases, with 11 bases lying between them. CDR1 WSHSY and CDR2 SAAADI come from the germline V gene. The CDR3 bases are TGCGCCAGCACCCTATCGGGGGATACGCAGTATTTT. It is translated as CASTLSGDTQYF.

The chain links TRBV6-6 to TRBJ2-3, with D uncertain. CDR1 is MNHNY, CDR2 SVGAGI, per germline (reference sequence). V was trimmed by 6 bases and J by 2 bases, leaving 12 bases between them. This CDR3 is built from 14 residues. The chain's CDR3 is CASSSERSTDTQYF. As DNA, the CDR3 is TGTGCCAGCAGCTCCGAACGATCCACAGATACGCAGTATTTT.

This clone was detected many times. V is TRBV11-2 and J is TRBJ2-5; D assignment may be TRBD1 or TRBD2 (5 bases each). Germline CDR1 reads SGHAT; CDR2 reads FQNNGV. CDR3 length: 17 residues. Trimming pared 6 bases from V and 2 bases from J, leaving 22 bases between. The CDR3 loop reads CASSLGRGVRSQETQYF. Written as DNA, the CDR3 is TGTGCCAGCAGTCTTGGACGGGGCGTAAGATCTCAAGAGACCCAGTACTTC. Variable domain in full (rest from reference TRBV11-2 and TRBJ2-5): EAGVAQSPRYKIIEKRQSVAFWCNPISGHATLYWYQQILGQGPKLLIQFQNNGVVDDSQLPKDRFSAERLKGVDSTLKIQPAKLEDSAVYLCASSLGRGVRSQETQYFGPGTRLLVL.

The chain is built from TRBV6-1 and TRBJ1-5, with D perhaps matching TRBD1 (6 bases). CDR3 length equals 18 residues. Between the trimmed V and J ends, which lost 1 base and 0 bases, there was a span of 16 bases. Looked up from germline, CDR1 is MNHNS and CDR2 is SASEGT. The CDR3, as DNA: TGTGCCAGCAGTGAAGGTCAGGGGTTTTACTATAGCAATCAGCCCCAGCATTTT. Amino acids: CASSEGQGFYYSNQPQHF.

Concerning this clone itself: This may arise from a read error, as a much more abundant clone is one base away. In the same sample, other DNA sequences code for this CDR3. The chain couples TRBV18 to TRBJ2-1; no reliable D call. Germline V CDR1 and CDR2: KGHSH, LQKENI. CDR3 length equals 11 residues. The V end lost 3 bases, the J end lost 5 bases, and 2 bases lay between the germline ends. The CDR3: CASSPDNEQFF. CDR3 DNA: TGTGCCAGCTCACCCGACAATGAGCAGTTCTTC. The entire variable domain, with the rest obtained from reference TRBV18 and TRBJ2-1, is as follows: NAGVMQNPRHLVRRRGQEARLRCSPMKGHSHVYWYRQLPEEGLKFMVYLQKENIIDESGMPKERFSAEFPKEGPSILRIQQVVRGDSAAYFCASSPDNEQFFGPGTRLTVL.

For this clone: This sample includes further DNA sequences coding for the same CDR3. The gene calls are TRBV9 and TRBJ1-1; no firm D call. This CDR3 contains 13 residues. Looked up from germline, CDR1 is SGDLS and CDR2 is YYNGEE. The V end was cut by 0 bases, the J end by 2 bases, with 5 bases between. The CDR3 is CASSVESNTEAFF. The CDR3 coding sequence is TGTGCCAGCAGCGTAGAGTCAAACACTGAAGCTTTCTTT.

This clone was counted a few times. The J gene is TRBJ1-1, the V gene TRBV5-6, with unresolved D. V was shortened by 4 bases and J by 3 bases, with 16 bases between the two germline ends. The germline gives CDR1 SGHDT, CDR2 YYEEEE. The CDR3 is 15 amino acids. For the CDR3, the DNA is TGTGCCAGCAGCCTGATGAGGAGGACCGACACTGAAGCTTTCTTT. Translated: CASSLMRRTDTEAFF.

This clone was found a few times. V gene TRBV4-1 combines with J gene TRBJ2-3, with D perhaps matching TRBD1 (6 bases). Trimming removed 3 bases at V and 4 bases at J, with 14 bases between. Germline-derived CDR1 and CDR2 are MGHRA and YSYEKL. The length of the CDR3 is 15 residues. This chain's CDR3 is CASSHRTRGADTQYF. CDR3 in DNA: TGCGCCAGCAGCCATAGAACCAGGGGAGCAGATACGCAGTATTTT.

This clone is a singleton in its sample. The chain is built from TRBV7-2 and TRBJ2-7; 8 positions agree with TRBD2. The J segment lost 4 bases and the V segment lost 5 bases, leaving 7 bases of the junction unmatched. The CDR3 has 14 residues. Germline CDR1 is SGHTA and CDR2 is FQGNSA. In DNA form, the CDR3 reads TGTGCCAGCAGCCTCAGCGGGAGTTGGTACGAGCAGTACTTC. Translation gives CASSLSGSWYEQYF.

The rearrangement links TRBV10-2 to TRBJ2-7, with 10 bases lining up with TRBD2. There are 16 residues in the CDR3. Germline V lookup: CDR1 WSHSY, CDR2 SAAADI. V shed 7 bases and J 6 bases; nucleotides not matched to a gene: 15. The CDR3 spells CASTRSFSSGRSEQYF. CDR3 DNA: TGCGCCAGCACCCGTAGCTTCTCTAGCGGGAGAAGCGAGCAGTACTTC.

The rearrangement joins TRBV5-6 to TRBJ2-1; 12 bases fit TRBD2. This CDR3 is built from 17 residues. Per the germline V gene, CDR1 is SGHDT and CDR2 is YYEEEE. V shed 4 bases and J 1 base; nucleotides not matched to a gene: 6. Here the CDR3 reads CASSKTSGSRSYNEQFF. The CDR3 nucleotides are TGTGCCAGCAGCAAGACTAGCGGGAGTCGGTCCTACAATGAGCAGTTCTTC.

CDR3 in amino acids: CASNKLAGAFYNEQFF. CDR3 nucleotides: TGTGCCAGCAACAAACTAGCGGGAGCGTTTTACAATGAGCAGTTCTTC. The rearrangement links TRBV11-2 to TRBJ2-1, with 11 bases identical to TRBD2. This CDR3 has 16 residues. The germline gives CDR1 SGHAT, CDR2 FQNNGV. The V and J ends lost 7 bases and 4 bases, in that order; junction bases with no gene match: 9.

This clone has more than one count but fewer than ten. The gene calls are TRBV4-1 and TRBJ1-2; the match to TRBD1 covers 7 bases. This CDR3 is 14 amino acids long. Germline values: CDR1 MGHRA, CDR2 YSYEKL. With V trimmed by 4 bases and J by 8 bases, 10 bases remained unmatched. This chain's CDR3 is CASSPPTGRDGYTF. The CDR3 DNA reads TGCGCCAGCAGCCCTCCGACAGGGCGGGACGGCTACACCTTC.

The chain recombines TRBV5-1 with TRBJ2-1; no clear D. This CDR3 has 16 amino acids. The V gene's germline CDR1 is SGHRS and CDR2 YFSETQ. V gave up 5 bases and J gave up 6 bases, with 21 bases separating them. CDR3 residues: CASREQPNPRSNEQFF. CDR3 nucleotide sequence: TGCGCCAGCAGAGAACAGCCTAATCCCAGGAGCAATGAGCAGTTCTTC.

Remarks on this clone: A read error is likely here: a far larger clone is one base away. The CDR3 bases are TGTACCAGCAGTTACTCGATAGGTGGGGCCAACGTCCTGACTTTC. This sequence encodes CTSSYSIGGANVLTF. The chain joins TRBV6-5 to TRBJ2-6; D unclear. Germline lookup yields CDR1 MNHEY and CDR2 SVGAGI. The CDR3 runs 15 residues.

This clone showed up just a few times. It is unclear where the CDR3 begins or ends on the DNA, so no DNA is shown, and the CDR3 is as TCRdb lists it. This chain links TRBV21-1 with TRBJ2-1; TRBD1 is the table's D call, not checked against the DNA. TRBV21-1 is annotated as a pseudogene. The CDR3 adds up to 16 amino acids, both ends counted. CDR3 residues: CASSKPSVGKGNEQFF.

The rearrangement uses TRBV5-5 and TRBJ1-2; D perhaps matches TRBD1 (5 bases). The V gene's germline CDR1 is SGHKS and CDR2 YYEKEE (reference sequence). Trimming left V 3 bases short and J 7 bases short, with 16 bases between. CDR3 length: 14 amino acids. As DNA, the CDR3 is TGTGCCAGCAGCTGGGACGACATGAGTAGTGGCTACACCTTC. This sequence encodes CASSWDDMSSGYTF.